Sequencing of this TCR beta chain was carried out in a study of T cells in Graves' hyperthyroidism and ophthalmopathy. The CDR3 extends over 15 amino acids. Trimming took 5 bases from V and 4 from J, leaving 18 bases between them. The germline CDR1 and CDR2 sequences are SEHNR and FQNEAQ (reference sequence). TCR beta CDR3 regions were amplified from RNA. An initial round of RT-PCR targeting the TCR CDR3 relied on the HTBI primer set. TCRdb called the multiplex PCR reads again in MiXCR, with one record for every CDR3 protein. The data contain around 490,000 distinct CDR3 sequences, 15% to 20% of them seen just once; the ten biggest clones take up 45% to 50%.

The clonotype comes from a man in his forties or fifties with Graves' ophthalmopathy. Material: blood. The chain uses TRBV7-9 and TRBJ2-7; D is possibly TRBD1 (6 bases). The CDR3 DNA reads TGTGCCAGCAGCCCGGGGACCGGGACAAATTACGAGCAGTACTTC. Translating it yields CASSPGTGTNYEQYF.